This T cell receptor beta chain was profiled in a study of cytomegalovirus exposure and HLA in healthy donors. The donors belonged to the approximately 120-subject validation cohort, separate from the roughly 720-subject first cohort. The repertoire was sequenced with immunoSEQ multiplex PCR; TCRdb's copy has only in-frame clones and lacks some. The sample has roughly 150,000 clones; roughly 92% are singletons. Notes on the study in general: According to reports, the classifier identified cytomegalovirus status with high specificity and sensitivity.

Germline values: CDR1 SGHVS, CDR2 FQNEAQ. V lost 1 base and J 1 base, leaving 4 bases between the germline ends. The CDR3 sequence is 13 residues long. This clone has only one observation. Its specificity is unknown. The sample consisted of PBMCs. The receptor comes from a man aged 18-30 years in good health and CMV-seronegative. The chain is built from TRBV7-8 and TRBJ1-1; D is unclear. DNA of the CDR3: TGTGCCAGCAGCTTAGGCGAGAACACTGAAGCTTTCTTT. Encoded protein: CASSLGENTEAFF.